This T cell receptor beta chain derives from a study of T-cell reconstitution after alpha-beta-depleted transplantation in children. Overall study findings and caveats: Some patients showed high day-60 TCRbeta diversity, which derived from surviving recipient T cells and thymic progenitors.

The V end lost 3 bases, the J end lost 1 base, and 7 bases lay between the germline ends. Germline values: CDR1 SGHRS, CDR2 YFSETQ. The CDR3 has 13 amino acids. Unique molecular identifiers were used in preparing the TCRbeta library. From the PCR reads, TCRdb called clonotypes with MiXCR, one entry per CDR3 protein. The repertoire holds about 98,000 distinct CDR3 sequences, 4.5% to 7.5% seen once, with around 5.6% in the top ten. A word on this clonotype: The antigen is unknown.

This clonotype was obtained from a female patient aged 2-15 years who had a stem cell transplant for Fanconi anemia, so the T cells may come from the graft donor. Source: PBMCs, mostly from graft donor cells, taken 60 days after TCRalphabeta/CD19-depleted stem cell transplant. The chain joins TRBV5-1 to TRBJ1-1; TRBD1 is a possible D gene (5 bases). The CDR3 region has the DNA TGCGCCAGCAGCTCGCAGGGGAACACTGAAGCTTTCTTT. This gives the protein CASSSQGNTEAFF.